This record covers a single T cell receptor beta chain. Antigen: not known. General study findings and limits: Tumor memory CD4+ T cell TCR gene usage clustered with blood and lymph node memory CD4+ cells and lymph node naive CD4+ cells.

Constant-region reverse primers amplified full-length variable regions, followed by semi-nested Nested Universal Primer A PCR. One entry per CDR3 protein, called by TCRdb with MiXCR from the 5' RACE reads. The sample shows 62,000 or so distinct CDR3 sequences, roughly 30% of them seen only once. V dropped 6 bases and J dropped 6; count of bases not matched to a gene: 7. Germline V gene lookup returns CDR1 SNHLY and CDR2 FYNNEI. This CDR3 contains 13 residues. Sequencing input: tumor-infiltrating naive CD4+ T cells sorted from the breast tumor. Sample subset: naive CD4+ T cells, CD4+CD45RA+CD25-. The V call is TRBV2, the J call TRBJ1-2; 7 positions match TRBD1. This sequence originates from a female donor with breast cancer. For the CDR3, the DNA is TGTGCCAGCAGCCCCGGGACAGCCAATGGCTACACCTTC. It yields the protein CASSPGTANGYTF.